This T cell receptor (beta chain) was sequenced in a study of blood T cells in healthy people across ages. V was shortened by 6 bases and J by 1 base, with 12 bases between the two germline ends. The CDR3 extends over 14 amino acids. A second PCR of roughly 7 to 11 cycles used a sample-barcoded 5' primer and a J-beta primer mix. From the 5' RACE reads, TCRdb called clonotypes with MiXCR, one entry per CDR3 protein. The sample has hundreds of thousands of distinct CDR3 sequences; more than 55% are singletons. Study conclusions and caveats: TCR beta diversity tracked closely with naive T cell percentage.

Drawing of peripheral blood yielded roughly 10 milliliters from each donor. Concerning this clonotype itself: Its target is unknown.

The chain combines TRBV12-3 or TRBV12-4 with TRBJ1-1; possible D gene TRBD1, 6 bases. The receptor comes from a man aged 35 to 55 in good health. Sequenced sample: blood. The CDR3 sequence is CASSIGGPNTEAFF. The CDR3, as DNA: TGTGCCAGCAGCATAGGGGGACCGAACACTGAAGCTTTCTTT.